Below are 9 T cell receptor beta chains sequenced from a single sample in a study of blood T cell repertoires in COVID-19. Profiled with immunoSEQ multiplex PCR; TCRdb holds only in-frame clones, not every one. The repertoire holds about 160,000 clones, with around four fifths as singletons. The sequencing sample was made of peripheral blood. The origin of the receptors is a woman aged 60-75 years with acute or convalescent COVID-19.

The V gene is TRBV28, the J gene TRBJ2-7; no firm D call. This CDR3 has 11 amino acids. Germline V gene lookup returns CDR1 MDHEN and CDR2 SYDVKM. Trimming removed 9 bases at V and 3 bases at J, with 9 bases between. The DNA of the CDR3 is TGTGCCAGTTCCCTGTTCTACGAGCAGTACTTC. Residues: CASSLFYEQYF.

V and J are TRBV2 and TRBJ1-1, with 7 nucleotides matching TRBD1. Germline V gene sequence: CDR1 SNHLY, CDR2 FYNNEI. The CDR3 spans 15 residues. The V gene end was trimmed by 5 bases and the J gene end by 4 bases; junction bases not matched to a gene: 10. Written as DNA, the CDR3 is TGTGCCAGCAGTATTGGGTTAGGGGGCGGCACTGAAGCTTTCTTT. Translating it yields CASSIGLGGGTEAFF.

The V gene is TRBV7-2, the J gene TRBJ1-3; D gene uncertain. The germline V and J ends were trimmed by 3 bases and 0 bases, with 6 bases remaining between them. This CDR3 comprises 14 residues. Germline CDR1 SGHTA, CDR2 FQGNSA. The CDR3 DNA reads TGTGCCAGCAGCTTGAGTCCCTCTGGAAACACCATATATTTT. This sequence encodes CASSLSPSGNTIYF.

The rearrangement uses TRBV7-2 and TRBJ1-2; 8 bases align to TRBD1. The V and J ends lost 4 bases and 9 bases, in that order; junction bases with no gene match: 10. This CDR3 spans 14 amino acids. Germline V gene lookup returns CDR1 SGHTA and CDR2 FQGNSA. The CDR3 region is CASSSSRQGTSYTF. CDR3 nucleotides: TGTGCCAGCAGCTCCTCCCGACAGGGGACGAGCTACACCTTC.

V usage is TRBV3-1 (or the pseudogene TRBV3-2) and J usage is TRBJ2-7; possible D gene TRBD1, 6 bases. Germline V gives CDR1 LGHDT, CDR2 YNNKEL (reference sequence). V gave up 4 bases and J gave up 2 bases, with 12 bases separating them. The length of the CDR3 is 14 residues. CDR3 amino acids: CASSLTGTTYEQYF. As DNA, the CDR3 is TGTGCCAGCAGCCTTACCGGGACAACCTACGAGCAGTACTTC.

This sequence joins TRBV21-1 and TRBJ1-4; TRBD1, the D gene given by the table, was not confirmed from the DNA. TRBV21-1 is tagged as a pseudogene. The CDR3 sequence is 16 residues long. The CDR3 sequence is CASSKGYRNQNEKLFF. The CDR3 DNA is TGTGCCAGCAGCAAAGGTTACCGAAACCAGAATGAAAAACTGTTTTTT.

This clone was seen only a few times. The chain employs TRBV5-1 and TRBJ1-5; a possible D gene is TRBD1 (5 bases). The V end lost 0 bases, the J end lost 0 bases, and 7 bases lay between the germline ends. The CDR3 covers 15 residues. Germline CDR1 and CDR2: SGHRS and YFSETQ. CDR3 residues: CASSLEGNSNQPQHF. Written as DNA, the CDR3 is TGCGCCAGCAGCTTGGAGGGGAATAGCAATCAGCCCCAGCATTTT.

This clone was counted only a few times. The chain has TRBV28 and TRBJ1-1; D is ambiguous. The germline V gene encodes CDR1 MDHEN and CDR2 SYDVKM. Deletions cut 5 bases from V and 1 base from J, with 8 bases between. CDR3 size: 13 residues. The CDR3 reads CASSPYQNTEAFF. The CDR3 DNA reads TGTGCCAGCAGTCCCTACCAGAACACTGAAGCTTTCTTT.

The chain combines TRBV5-1 with TRBJ2-2; D is undetermined. The germline V gene has CDR1 SGHRS and CDR2 YFSETQ. Trimming took off 2 bases at V and 5 bases at J, with 7 bases between the two ends. There are 13 residues in the CDR3. The CDR3 region has the DNA TGCGCCAGCAGCTTTCTCCGGACCGGGGAGCTGTTTTTT. Translation: CASSFLRTGELFF.